This T cell receptor (beta chain) was identified in a study of blood T cell repertoires in COVID-19. As for the study in general: Sites in the United States, Italy and Spain provided acute and convalescent COVID-19 samples.

V shed 5 bases and J shed 1 base, with 6 bases lying between them. Germline-derived CDR1 and CDR2 are SGHTA and FQGNSA. The CDR3 has 14 residues. Sequenced by immunoSEQ multiplex PCR; TCRdb stores in-frame clones only, minus some. Of around 74,000 clones detected, under 95% appear once; the ten largest clones hold 15% to 20%. Material for sequencing was peripheral blood. The chain uses TRBV7-2 and TRBJ1-6; D is ambiguous. The clonotype comes from an elderly woman with active or convalescent COVID-19. CDR3 DNA sequence: TGTGCCAGCAGCCTATTATCCTATAATTCACCCCTCCACTTT. Protein: CASSLLSYNSPLHF.